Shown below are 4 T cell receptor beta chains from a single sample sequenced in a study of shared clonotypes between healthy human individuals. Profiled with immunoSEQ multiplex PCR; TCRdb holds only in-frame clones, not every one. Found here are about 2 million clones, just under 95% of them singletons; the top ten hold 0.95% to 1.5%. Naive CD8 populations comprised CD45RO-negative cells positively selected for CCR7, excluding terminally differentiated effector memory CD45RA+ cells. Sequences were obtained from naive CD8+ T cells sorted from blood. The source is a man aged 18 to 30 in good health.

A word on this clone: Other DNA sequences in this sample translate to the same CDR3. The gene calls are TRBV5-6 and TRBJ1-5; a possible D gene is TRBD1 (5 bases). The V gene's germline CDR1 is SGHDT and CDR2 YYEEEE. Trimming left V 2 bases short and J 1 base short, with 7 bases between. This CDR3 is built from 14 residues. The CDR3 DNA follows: TGTGCCAGCAGCTTCGGGGGAAGCAATCAGCCCCAGCATTTT. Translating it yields CASSFGGSNQPQHF. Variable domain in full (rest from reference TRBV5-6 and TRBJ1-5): DAGVTQSPTHLIKTRGQQVTLRCSPKSGHDTVSWYQQALGQGPQFIFQYYEEEERQRGNFPDRFSGHQFPNYSSELNVNALLLGDSALYLCASSFGGSNQPQHFGDGTRLSIL.

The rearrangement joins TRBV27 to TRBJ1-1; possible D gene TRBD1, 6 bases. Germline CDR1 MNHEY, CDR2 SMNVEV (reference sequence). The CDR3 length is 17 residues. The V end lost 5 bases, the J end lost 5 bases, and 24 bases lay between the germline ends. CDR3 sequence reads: CASSPTIVQGVDTEAFF. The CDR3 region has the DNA TGTGCCAGCAGTCCCACTATAGTACAGGGAGTAGATACTGAAGCTTTCTTT.

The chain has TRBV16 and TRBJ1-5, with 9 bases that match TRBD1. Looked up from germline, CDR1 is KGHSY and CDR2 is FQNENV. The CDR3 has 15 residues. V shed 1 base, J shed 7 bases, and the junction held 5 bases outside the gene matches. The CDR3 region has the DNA TGTGCCAGCAGCCAATGGGACAGGGAAGAGCAGCCCCAGCATTTT. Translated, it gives CASSQWDREEQPQHF.

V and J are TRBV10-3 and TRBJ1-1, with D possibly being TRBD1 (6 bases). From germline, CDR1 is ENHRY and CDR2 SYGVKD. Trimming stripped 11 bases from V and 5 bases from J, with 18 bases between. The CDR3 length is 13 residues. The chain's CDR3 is CASRGGLSTEAFF. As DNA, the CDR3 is TGTGCCTCGAGGGGGGGGCTGTCGACTGAAGCTTTCTTT.